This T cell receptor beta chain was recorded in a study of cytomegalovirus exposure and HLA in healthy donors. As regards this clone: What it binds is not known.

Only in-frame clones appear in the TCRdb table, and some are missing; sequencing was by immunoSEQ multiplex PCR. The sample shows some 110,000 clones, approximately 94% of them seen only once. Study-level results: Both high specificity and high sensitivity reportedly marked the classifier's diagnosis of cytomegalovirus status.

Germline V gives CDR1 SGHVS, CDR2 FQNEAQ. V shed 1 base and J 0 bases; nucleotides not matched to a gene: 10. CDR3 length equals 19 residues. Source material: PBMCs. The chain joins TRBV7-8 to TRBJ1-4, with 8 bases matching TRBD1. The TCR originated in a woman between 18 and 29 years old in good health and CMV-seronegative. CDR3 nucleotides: TGTGCCAGCAGCTTAGTATCATCAGGGGGCCTTGCAACTAATGAAAAACTGTTTTTT. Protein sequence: CASSLVSSGGLATNEKLFF.